The 31 T cell receptor beta chains below come from one sample, sequenced in a study of blood T cell repertoires in COVID-19. Sequencing used immunoSEQ multiplex PCR; TCRdb keeps in-frame clones, though not all of them. Seen here are about 220,000 clones, around 80% observed once, and the top ten hold about 8.9%. The sequenced sample consisted of peripheral blood. Receptors originate from a man aged 45-60 years with active or convalescent COVID-19.

The rearrangement links TRBV30 to TRBJ1-1; TRBD1 matches at 9 bases. V trimming: 4 bases; J trimming: 7 bases; junction bases outside the gene matches: 13. The CDR3 length is 15 residues. Per germline, CDR1 GTSNPN and CDR2 SVGIG (reference sequence). CDR3 in DNA: TGTGCCTGGAAGGGAGAACAGGGGGCTGGTGTTGAAGCTTTCTTT. Translating it yields CAWKGEQGAGVEAFF.

This chain connects TRBV5-1 to TRBJ2-7; 10 bases fit TRBD1. CDR1 SGHRS and CDR2 YFSETQ come from the germline V gene. Trimming removed 4 bases from V and 2 bases from J; junction bases left unmatched: 9. This CDR3 is 16 amino acids long. Written as DNA, the CDR3 is TGCGCCAGCAGCCTTGGGAGGGGGACAGGGGCCTACGAGCAGTACTTC. Amino acid sequence: CASSLGRGTGAYEQYF.

The rearrangement links TRBV10-3 to TRBJ2-2; no firm D call. The CDR3 consists of 13 residues. Trimming took 3 bases from V and 7 from J, leaving 9 bases between them. The germline CDR1 and CDR2 sequences are ENHRY and SYGVKD. CDR3 nucleotide sequence: TGTGCCATCAGTGAAAGGAGAAGCGGGGAGCTGTTTTTT. Translation gives CAISERRSGELFF.

The rearrangement uses TRBV6-6 and TRBJ1-5; D gene ambiguous. V was pared by 0 bases and J by 7 bases, with 7 bases between. Germline V gives CDR1 MNHNY, CDR2 SVGAGI (reference sequence). This CDR3 spans 13 amino acids. The CDR3 loop reads CASSYSQTQPQHF. Written as DNA, the CDR3 is TGTGCCAGCAGTTACTCACAGACCCAGCCCCAGCATTTT.

The table lists this clone with a count of one. The chain joins TRBV5-1 to TRBJ1-3; unclear D gene. Germline CDR1 and CDR2: SGHRS and YFSETQ. The V end was cut by 4 bases, the J end by 1 base, with 18 bases between. This CDR3 comprises 17 residues. The CDR3 reads CASSGGSGRGSGNTIYF. CDR3 DNA sequence: TGCGCCAGCAGCGGCGGATCGGGGAGAGGTTCTGGAAACACCATATATTTT.

This rearrangement joins TRBV4-3 to TRBJ2-2; the D is unclear. Between the trimmed V and J ends, which lost 2 bases and 6 bases, there was a span of 10 bases. CDR3 size: 14 residues. Germline-derived CDR1 and CDR2 are LGHNA and YSLEER. The CDR3 is CASSQLSVSGELFF. The CDR3 DNA follows: TGCGCCAGCAGCCAACTGTCGGTGTCCGGGGAGCTGTTTTTT.

The chain links TRBV7-9 to TRBJ2-7, with 9 bases that match TRBD1. Germline CDR1 and CDR2: SEHNR and FQNEAQ (reference sequence). Trimming removed 1 base from V and 0 bases from J; junction bases left unmatched: 1. This CDR3 contains 15 residues. CDR3 sequence (DNA): TGTGCCAGCAGCTTAGAGGACAGGGGCTCCTACGAGCAGTACTTC. Encoded protein: CASSLEDRGSYEQYF.

The chain recombines TRBV30 with TRBJ2-2; 10 positions match TRBD2. V lost 0 bases to trimming and J lost 6 bases; unmatched junction nucleotides: 13. CDR3 length equals 18 residues. Germline V gives CDR1 GTSNPN, CDR2 SVGIG (reference sequence). CDR3 bases: TGTGCCTGGAGTGTACATCGGCTAGCGGGAGTCAGGGCCGGGGAGCTGTTTTTT. This translates into CAWSVHRLAGVRAGELFF. The variable domain in full, completed from reference TRBV30 and TRBJ2-2, reads SQTIHQWPATLVQPVGSPLSLECTVEGTSNPNLYWYRQAAGRGLQLLFYSVGIGQISSEVPQNLSASRPQDRQFILSSKKLLLSDSGFYLCAWSVHRLAGVRAGELFFGEGSRLTVL.

The CDR3 DNA reads TGTGCCAGCAGCGCTACTAGCGGGGGCTACAATGAGCAGTTCTTC. Protein product: CASSATSGGYNEQFF. The gene calls are TRBV28 and TRBJ2-1; 11 bases match TRBD2. V lost 6 bases, J lost 3 bases, and 4 bases stayed unmatched. This CDR3 is 15 amino acids long. The germline gives CDR1 MDHEN, CDR2 SYDVKM.

The rearrangement links TRBV11-2 to TRBJ1-1; D not certain. Trimming pared 3 bases from V and 8 bases from J, leaving 7 bases between. The CDR3 runs to 11 residues. The V gene's germline CDR1 is SGHAT and CDR2 FQNNGV. The CDR3, as DNA: TGTGCCAGCAGCTTCCGAGGGGAAGCTTTCTTT. Its translation is CASSFRGEAFF.

The chain employs TRBV7-6 and TRBJ2-3; 10 nucleotides agree with TRBD2. Germline V gene sequence: CDR1 SGHVS, CDR2 FNYEAQ. The CDR3 runs 17 residues. V lost 5 bases, J lost 2 bases, and 10 bases stayed unmatched. The CDR3 DNA is TGTGCCAGCAGCCCCCATGCAGCGGGAGGGGACACAGATACGCAGTATTTT. Protein: CASSPHAAGGDTDTQYF. The entire variable domain, with the rest obtained from reference TRBV7-6 and TRBJ2-3, is as follows: GAGVSQSPRYKVTKRGQDVALRCDPISGHVSLYWYRQALGQGPEFLTYFNYEAQQDKSGLPNDRFSAERPEGSISTLTIQRTEQRDSAMYRCASSPHAAGGDTDTQYFGPGTRLTVL.

J is TRBJ2-1 and V is TRBV9; TRBD2 might be the D (6 bases). V lost 0 bases and J 7 bases, leaving 8 bases between the germline ends. From germline, CDR1 is SGDLS and CDR2 YYNGEE. The CDR3 consists of 13 residues. CDR3: CASSVGSGNEQFF. The CDR3 DNA reads TGTGCCAGCAGCGTAGGGAGCGGGAATGAGCAGTTCTTC.

The CDR3 nucleotides are TGTGCCAGCAGCTTCACGGGGTCAGGCACTGAAGCTTTCTTT. Translation: CASSFTGSGTEAFF. The chain carries TRBV7-9 and TRBJ1-1, with D unresolved. Germline CDR1 is SEHNR and CDR2 is FQNEAQ (reference sequence). The CDR3 is made up of 14 amino acids. Between the trimmed V and J ends, which lost 3 bases and 4 bases, there was a span of 12 bases.

The genes are TRBV19 and TRBJ2-7; a weak D match, TRBD1 (6 bases). Trimming pared 6 bases from V and 7 bases from J, leaving 13 bases between. Germline-derived CDR1 and CDR2 are LNHDA and SQIVND (reference sequence). This CDR3 comprises 12 residues. The CDR3 DNA sequence: TGTGCCAGTAGCCAGACAGGACTGGAGCAGTACTTC. This encodes CASSQTGLEQYF.

The table lists this clone with a few counts. The genes are TRBV18 and TRBJ1-1, with 7 nucleotides matching TRBD1. The germline V gene has CDR1 KGHSH and CDR2 LQKENI. The trim removed 3 bases at V and 4 bases at J, leaving 5 bases unmatched. This CDR3 has 14 amino acids. This CDR3 reads CASSPRAGGTEAFF. In DNA form, the CDR3 reads TGTGCCAGCTCACCGAGGGCAGGGGGCACTGAAGCTTTCTTT.

J is TRBJ2-3 and V is TRBV15, with 9 bases fitting TRBD1. The CDR3 is made up of 15 amino acids. Looked up from germline, CDR1 is LNHNV and CDR2 is YYDKDF (reference sequence). V shed 0 bases and J 3 bases; nucleotides not matched to a gene: 1. The CDR3 region has the DNA TGTGCCACCAGCAGAGACGGGACAGGGACAGATACGCAGTATTTT. Translating it yields CATSRDGTGTDTQYF. The full variable domain, rest sourced from reference TRBV15 and TRBJ2-3, is DAMVIQNPRYQVTQFGKPVTLSCSQTLNHNVMYWYQQKSSQAPKLLFHYYDKDFNNEADTPDNFQSRRPNTSFCFLDIRSPGLGDTAMYLCATSRDGTGTDTQYFGPGTRLTVL.

This clone was picked up one time. The chain is built from TRBV7-2 and TRBJ1-1; D call uncertain. CDR1 SGHTA and CDR2 FQGNSA come from the germline V gene. V was pared by 3 bases and J by 1 base, with 9 bases between. This CDR3 is 14 amino acids long. DNA of the CDR3: TGTGCCAGCAGCTTCGGACTCTCGAACACTGAAGCTTTCTTT. Encoded protein: CASSFGLSNTEAFF.

The chain uses TRBV23-1 and TRBJ1-4, with a possible D match to TRBD1 (5 bases). TRBV23-1 is labeled an ORF, and its function is uncertain. The CDR3 is 16 residues long. The V and J ends lost 4 bases and 3 bases respectively, with 15 bases between them. For the CDR3, the DNA is TGCGCCAGCAGTCCCTCGGCGGGGGACCCTAATGAAAAACTGTTTTTT. The encoded protein is CASSPSAGDPNEKLFF.

The chain links TRBV5-1 to TRBJ1-4; D call uncertain. V was pared by 0 bases and J by 2 bases, with 8 bases between. Germline V CDR1 and CDR2: SGHRS, YFSETQ. The CDR3 runs to 15 residues. CDR3 DNA: TGCGCCAGCAGCTTGGCCGGTGTTACTAATGAAAAACTGTTTTTT. Amino acid sequence: CASSLAGVTNEKLFF. Complete variable domain (other parts from reference TRBV5-1 and TRBJ1-4): KAGVTQTPRYLIKTRGQQVTLSCSPISGHRSVSWYQQTPGQGLQFLFEYFSETQRNKGNFPGRFSGRQFSNSRSEMNVSTLELGDSALYLCASSLAGVTNEKLFFGSGTQLSVL.

In nucleotides, the CDR3 is TGCGCCAGCAGCTCCACAGGGCCTAATGAAAAACTGTTTTTT. Its translation: CASSSTGPNEKLFF. This chain joins TRBV5-1 and TRBJ1-4, with D tentatively TRBD1 (6 bases). The CDR3 runs 14 residues. The germline V gene has CDR1 SGHRS and CDR2 YFSETQ. V gave up 3 bases and J gave up 3 bases, with 9 bases separating them.

The chain combines TRBV5-1 with TRBJ1-1, with D possibly TRBD1 on 6 matching bases. Trimming took 4 bases from V and 2 from J, leaving 12 bases between them. CDR1 SGHRS and CDR2 YFSETQ come from the germline V gene. The CDR3 length is 14 residues. The CDR3 spells CASSAQQGNTEAFF. CDR3 coding DNA: TGCGCCAGCAGCGCCCAACAGGGAAACACTGAAGCTTTCTTT.

This clone was picked up one time. One end of the junction does not line up with germline, which may come from a read error. The chain employs TRBV4-3 and TRBJ2-3; TRBD1 matches at 11 bases. This CDR3 spans 16 amino acids. CDR1 and CDR2 (germline): LGHNA, YSLEER. Here the CDR3 DNA reads TGCGCCGGCAGCCAAGGGACAGGGGGAAGCACAGATACGCAGTATTTT. Protein: CAGSQGTGGSTDTQYF.

This clone showed up just once. The same CDR3 is also encoded by other DNA sequences in this sample. V gene TRBV7-9 combines with J gene TRBJ1-1, with D unresolved. The CDR3 is 11 amino acids. Germline-derived CDR1 and CDR2 are SEHNR and FQNEAQ (reference sequence). V was clipped by 9 bases and J by 1 base, with 6 bases between them. CDR3 protein: CASSQNTEAFF. The CDR3 DNA reads TGTGCCAGTTCACAGAACACTGAAGCTTTCTTT.

J is TRBJ2-4 and V is TRBV6-1; 10 nucleotides match TRBD2. CDR3 length: 20 amino acids. In germline, CDR1 is MNHNS, CDR2 SASEGT. Trimming removed 2 bases from V and 0 bases from J; junction bases left unmatched: 13. This CDR3 reads CASSEFLAGGPLLAKNIQYF. CDR3 nucleotides: TGTGCCAGCAGTGAATTTTTAGCGGGGGGCCCTCTCCTAGCCAAAAACATTCAGTACTTC.

The V gene is TRBV6-5, the J gene TRBJ2-1; possible D gene TRBD1, 6 bases. The V gene's germline CDR1 is MNHEY and CDR2 SVGAGI. The CDR3 is made up of 13 amino acids. The germline V and J ends were trimmed by 8 bases and 4 bases, with 12 bases remaining between them. CDR3 sequence (DNA): TGTGCCAGCGGGGACACGGTATACAATGAGCAGTTCTTC. This sequence encodes CASGDTVYNEQFF.

The chain carries TRBV5-1 and TRBJ2-1, with TRBD2 as a possible D gene (6 bases). Germline assignment: CDR1 SGHRS and CDR2 YFSETQ. This CDR3 has 14 amino acids. The V end was cut by 5 bases, the J end by 5 bases, with 14 bases between. The CDR3 coding sequence is TGCGCCAGCAGTCCACAGGCGGGGAACAATGAGCAGTTCTTC. It is translated as CASSPQAGNNEQFF.

This chain joins TRBV11-2 and TRBJ2-3; perhaps TRBD2 as D (6 bases). Germline values: CDR1 SGHAT, CDR2 FQNNGV. This CDR3 comprises 14 residues. Between the trimmed V and J ends, which lost 1 base and 1 base, there was a span of 6 bases. The chain's CDR3 is CASSLGRGTDTQYF. The DNA for the CDR3 is TGTGCCAGCAGCTTAGGGAGGGGCACAGATACGCAGTATTTT.

This chain links TRBV15 with TRBJ1-1; D is undetermined. The V end was cut by 0 bases, the J end by 1 base, with 9 bases between. The CDR3 totals 15 residues. Per the germline V gene, CDR1 is LNHNV and CDR2 is YYDKDF (reference sequence). CDR3 residues: CATSRDQSGNTEAFF. The CDR3 DNA reads TGTGCCACCAGCAGAGATCAAAGCGGGAACACTGAAGCTTTCTTT. The whole variable domain, filled in from reference TRBV15 and TRBJ1-1, reads DAMVIQNPRYQVTQFGKPVTLSCSQTLNHNVMYWYQQKSSQAPKLLFHYYDKDFNNEADTPDNFQSRRPNTSFCFLDIRSPGLGDTAMYLCATSRDQSGNTEAFFGQGTRLTVV.

This clone has just one count. The chain carries TRBV12-3 or TRBV12-4 and TRBJ2-2; D remains ambiguous. The CDR3 is 12 residues long. The V end lost 7 bases, the J end lost 6 bases, and 9 bases lay between the germline ends. The CDR3 DNA is TGTGCCAGCACCTTAGCCGCCGGGGAGCTGTTTTTT. This codes for CASTLAAGELFF.

This clone was detected once. The gene calls are TRBV5-1 and TRBJ2-1; 10 nucleotides agree with TRBD1. J gave up 7 bases and V 4 bases, and 14 bases lay outside the gene matches. This CDR3 has 17 amino acids. Germline values: CDR1 SGHRS, CDR2 YFSETQ. CDR3 coding DNA: TGCGCCAGCAGCGCGACTTCGACAGGGGGCGGGAAGAATGAGCAGTTCTTC. Protein: CASSATSTGGGKNEQFF.

The chain combines TRBV5-8 with TRBJ1-1; D gene ambiguous. Germline assignment: CDR1 SGHTS and CDR2 YDEGEE. Trimming left V 0 bases short and J 8 bases short, with 11 bases between. The CDR3 consists of 13 residues. CDR3 in amino acids: CASSLVFGVEAFF. The CDR3 DNA reads as TGTGCCAGCAGCTTGGTTTTCGGGGTGGAAGCTTTCTTT.